This T cell receptor beta chain stems from a study of blood T cell repertoires in COVID-19. As for the study in general: PBMCs, B-cell-depleted T cells, or T cells were the source of the cDNA or gDNA that made up the material.

Study processing details: Estimates of nucleated cell counts were drawn from the amplification of reference gene primers. The data were produced by immunoSEQ multiplex PCR, yet TCRdb's version contains in-frame clones alone and is incomplete. The V and J calls and clone size come from that table; D and trimming were worked out from the DNA. The repertoire has some 320,000 clones, around 87% of them found once; the top ten carry about 7.8%. This clone has only one observation. The clonotype comes from a woman between 45 and 60 years old who had recovered from COVID-19. Sequenced: peripheral blood.

The CDR3 reads CASSSGTGIQETQYF. The CDR3 DNA sequence: TGTGCCAGCAGTTCCGGGACAGGGATCCAAGAGACCCAGTACTTC. V gene TRBV28 combines with J gene TRBJ2-5, with 9 bases fitting TRBD1. With V trimmed by 4 bases and J by 1 base, 4 bases remained unmatched. The CDR3 totals 15 residues. Germline CDR1 is MDHEN and CDR2 is SYDVKM.